One sample yielded the 27 T cell receptor beta chains listed below, sequenced in a study of Graves' ophthalmopathy and Graves' hyperthyroidism. RNA transcripts yielded amplified TCR beta CDR3 regions. RT-PCR with HTBI primers came first, then second-round multiplex PCR. TCRdb independently ran MiXCR on the multiplex PCR reads; one entry per CDR3 protein. The sample includes 650,000 to 900,000 distinct CDR3 sequences, roughly two fifths of them seen just once. The sequenced material came from peripheral blood. These receptors all come from an adult man with Graves' ophthalmopathy.

Only one count was recorded for this clonotype. One base away lies a much larger clone, so this may be a sequencing read error. The chain recombines TRBV2 with TRBJ2-2; either TRBD1 or TRBD2 may supply D (5 bases each). The CDR3 sequence is 13 residues long. Germline V gene sequence: CDR1 SNHLY, CDR2 FYNNEI. V lost 8 bases and J lost 5, with 12 bases in between. Written as DNA, the CDR3 is TGTGCCAGCCAGGGCAGGAGGACCGGGGAGCTGTTTTTT. Translation gives CASQGRRTGELFF.

This clonotype was observed a few times. The chain links TRBV10-3 to TRBJ1-3; no firm D call. V was cut by 4 bases and J by 0 bases, with 10 bases left in between. CDR3 length: 15 residues. Germline V gene sequence: CDR1 ENHRY, CDR2 SYGVKD. The DNA for the CDR3 is TGTGCCATCAGTGCGTCGGGATACTCTGGAAACACCATATATTTT. Translation: CAISASGYSGNTIYF.

This clonotype was counted between two and nine times. V usage is TRBV5-5 and J usage is TRBJ1-5; TRBD1 aligns across 12 bases. The CDR3 covers 18 residues. The junction had 10 bases not matched to a gene; V was cut back by 2 bases and J by 4 bases. Germline CDR1 is SGHKS and CDR2 is YYEKEE (reference sequence). The CDR3 loop reads CASSFQRSGQGANQPQHF. The DNA of the CDR3 is TGTGCCAGCAGCTTCCAGAGGTCGGGACAGGGGGCAAATCAGCCCCAGCATTTT.

The chain combines TRBV25-1 with TRBJ1-6, with D maybe TRBD1 (6 bases). From germline, CDR1 is MGHDK and CDR2 SYGVNS. V shed 3 bases and J shed 13 bases, with 19 bases lying between them. This CDR3 is built from 15 residues. The CDR3 region is CASSDGQSDYQPLHF. In nucleotides, the CDR3 is TGTGCCAGCAGTGACGGACAGTCCGACTATCAGCCCCTCCACTTT.

This chain connects TRBV20-1 to TRBJ2-5; D gene ambiguous. This CDR3 region has 15 residues. From germline, CDR1 is DFQATT and CDR2 SNEGSKA (reference sequence). Trimming cost V 5 bases and J 2 bases, with 18 bases left between them. CDR3 protein: CSAYGSPRPQETQYF. The DNA for the CDR3 is TGCAGTGCTTATGGATCCCCCAGGCCGCAAGAGACCCAGTACTTC.

This clonotype was recorded once. The CDR3 end shows no conserved phenylalanine or tryptophan, and so a read error is likely. The J gene is TRBJ2-5, the V gene TRBV29-1; D is possibly TRBD1 or TRBD2 (5 bases each). V was pared by 3 bases and J by 5 bases, with 19 bases between. Germline CDR1 SQVTM, CDR2 ANQGSEA. The CDR3 consists of 15 residues. CDR3 in DNA: TGCAGCGTTGATGACGGGGACGAATGGGGGGAGACCCAGTACCTC. Its protein is CSVDDGDEWGETQYL.

This clonotype was found many times. The genes are TRBV2 and TRBJ1-5; D is unclear. V was cut by 3 bases and J by 2 bases, with 8 bases left in between. The V gene's germline CDR1 is SNHLY and CDR2 FYNNEI. This CDR3 is 14 amino acids long. The CDR3 loop reads CASSERVRNQPQHF. The CDR3 region has the DNA TGTGCCAGCAGTGAGAGGGTTCGCAATCAGCCCCAGCATTTT.

V gene TRBV25-1 combines with J gene TRBJ1-4; no firm D call. Germline-derived CDR1 and CDR2 are MGHDK and SYGVNS. This CDR3 is built from 13 residues. With 7 bases removed from V and 11 bases from J, the gap between germline ends came to 17 bases. DNA of the CDR3: TGTGCCAGCACACCCGACGGTCTAACCAAACTGTTTTTT. It translates to CASTPDGLTKLFF.

The chain uses TRBV19 and TRBJ1-6; a weak D match, TRBD1 (6 bases). V shed 3 bases and J shed 9 bases, with 15 bases lying between them. This CDR3 comprises 15 residues. The germline gives CDR1 LNHDA, CDR2 SQIVND (reference sequence). The CDR3 is CASSIGRQGSSPLHF. CDR3 sequence (DNA): TGTGCCAGTAGTATTGGGAGGCAGGGGAGTTCACCCCTCCACTTT.

The chain employs TRBV29-1 and TRBJ1-4; maybe TRBD1 (5 bases). The V gene lost 5 bases and the J gene lost 7 bases, with 14 bases spanning the gap. This CDR3 is 13 amino acids long. Per the germline V gene, CDR1 is SQVTM and CDR2 is ANQGSEA. CDR3 coding DNA: TGCAGCGTTACCCGGGGGACGATTGAAAAACTGTTTTTT. It codes for CSVTRGTIEKLFF.

The rearrangement links TRBV7-2 to TRBJ1-5; a possible D gene is TRBD1 (5 bases). V was shortened by 4 bases and J by 10 bases, with 20 bases between the two germline ends. In germline, CDR1 is SGHTA, CDR2 FQGNSA. CDR3 length: 15 residues. The CDR3 here is CASSSDGGGIKPQHF. The CDR3 DNA sequence: TGTGCCAGCAGCTCTGACGGGGGTGGGATCAAACCCCAGCATTTT.

As concerns this clonotype: A single base separates this from a much larger clone, so it may be a read error. This CDR3 is missing its conserved last phenylalanine or tryptophan, likely due to a read error. The CDR3 DNA sequence: TGTGCCAGCACCGGCCTAGCGAGGGAGACCCAGTACCTC. Amino acid sequence: CASTGLARETQYL. This chain joins TRBV12-3 or TRBV12-4 and TRBJ2-5; perhaps TRBD2 as D (6 bases). The V end was cut by 7 bases, the J end by 5 bases, with 14 bases between. The CDR3 loop spans 13 amino acids.

Many counts were recorded for this clonotype. In DNA, the CDR3 is TGTGCCAGCACTAGGACAGGGATCTACGAGCAGTACTTC. This translates into CASTRTGIYEQYF. The V call is TRBV25-1, the J call TRBJ2-7; TRBD1 matches at 8 bases. Germline CDR1 and CDR2: MGHDK and SYGVNS. Trimming took 7 bases from V and 3 from J; bases not matched to a gene: 5. The CDR3 is 13 residues long.

This clonotype was recorded a few times. The V gene is TRBV7-2, the J gene TRBJ2-7; D call uncertain. The CDR3 covers 15 residues. Germline CDR1 reads SGHTA; CDR2 reads FQGNSA. The V end was cut by 5 bases, the J end by 0 bases, with 14 bases between. CDR3 amino acids: CASSVWVAPSYEQYF. CDR3 in DNA: TGTGCCAGCAGCGTATGGGTAGCACCCTCCTACGAGCAGTACTTC.

V is TRBV27 and J is TRBJ2-7, with D possibly matching TRBD2 (5 bases). Trimming took off 8 bases at V and 7 bases at J, with 15 bases between the two ends. The CDR3 loop spans 12 amino acids. The germline V gene encodes CDR1 MNHEY and CDR2 SMNVEV (reference sequence). As DNA, the CDR3 is TGTGCCAGCTTCGACGGGGTAAGGGAGCAGTACTTC. Translating gives CASFDGVREQYF.

The chain joins TRBV7-2 to TRBJ2-3, with 11 bases identical to TRBD2. The CDR3 loop spans 14 amino acids. Trimming removed 5 bases from V and 8 bases from J; junction bases left unmatched: 6. Germline values: CDR1 SGHTA, CDR2 FQGNSA. The CDR3 loop is CASSPGLAVLTQYF. The CDR3 DNA follows: TGTGCCAGCAGCCCGGGACTAGCGGTACTTACGCAGTATTTT.

About this clonotype itself: This clone may be a read error of a much larger clone one base away. The chain joins TRBV2 to TRBJ2-7; D unresolved. Germline-derived CDR1 and CDR2 are SNHLY and FYNNEI. V lost 4 bases to trimming and J lost 6 bases, with 4 bases between them. This CDR3 has 10 amino acids. The CDR3 DNA reads TGTGCCAGCAGTGCAGTCGAGCAGTACTTC. As protein: CASSAVEQYF.

The rearrangement links TRBV20-1 to TRBJ1-4, with TRBD1 matching over 9 bases. CDR3 length: 18 amino acids. Trimming removed 6 bases from V and 3 bases from J; junction bases left unmatched: 17. The germline V gene has CDR1 DFQATT and CDR2 SNEGSKA (reference sequence). The CDR3 DNA follows: TGCAGTGCCAGAAACCGGGACAGGGACGTCTCCCCTAATGAAAAACTGTTTTTT. Encoded protein: CSARNRDRDVSPNEKLFF.

The table lists this clonotype with many counts. The CDR3 protein is CASSFGFDTIYF. DNA for the CDR3: TGTGCCAGCAGCTTCGGATTTGACACCATATATTTT. The V gene is TRBV7-9, the J gene TRBJ1-3, with D hard to call. This CDR3 region has 12 residues. Between the trimmed V and J ends, which lost 3 bases and 8 bases, there was a span of 8 bases. Germline CDR1 and CDR2: SEHNR and FQNEAQ (reference sequence).

V gene TRBV7-8 combines with J gene TRBJ1-1, with D uncertain. Germline V gene lookup returns CDR1 SGHVS and CDR2 FQNEAQ. This CDR3 is built from 15 residues. V shed 2 bases and J shed 2 bases, with 12 bases lying between them. CDR3 sequence (DNA): TGTGCCAGCAGCTTAAAAGGGTCAGGTAACACTGAAGCTTTCTTT. Translating gives CASSLKGSGNTEAFF.

This clonotype was recorded once. This may be a read error, as it is one base from a much larger clone. This sequence joins TRBV7-9 and TRBJ2-2; possible D gene TRBD2, 5 bases. The CDR3 is 17 amino acids. CDR1 is SEHNR and CDR2 is FQNEAQ in the germline V gene (reference sequence). V lost 1 base and J lost 6, with 18 bases in between. The CDR3 DNA sequence: TGTGCCAGCAGCTTAGGTCTCCGCGGGTCGGCCGCCGGGGAGCTGTTTTTT. This gives the protein CASSLGLRGSAAGELFF.

Written as DNA, the CDR3 is TGCAGCCAAGATCGTTCGGCACCCCTCCACTTT. This sequence encodes CSQDRSAPLHF. This chain joins TRBV29-1 and TRBJ1-6; D gene unclear. The CDR3 is made up of 11 amino acids. Between the trimmed V and J ends, which lost 8 bases and 11 bases, there was a span of 13 bases. Germline-derived CDR1 and CDR2 are SQVTM and ANQGSEA.

The chain employs TRBV5-4 and TRBJ1-4; D remains ambiguous. V was trimmed by 0 bases and J by 7 bases, leaving 10 bases between them. Per the germline V gene, CDR1 is SGHNT and CDR2 is YYREEE (reference sequence). This CDR3 spans 14 amino acids. The CDR3: CASSLASGSEKLFF. The CDR3 nucleotides read TGTGCCAGCAGCTTGGCGTCGGGATCTGAAAAACTGTTTTTT. Variable domain in full (rest from reference TRBV5-4 and TRBJ1-4): ETGVTQSPTHLIKTRGQQVTLRCSSQSGHNTVSWYQQALGQGPQFIFQYYREEENGRGNFPPRFSGLQFPNYSSELNVNALELDDSALYLCASSLASGSEKLFFGSGTQLSVL.

Ten or more counts support this clonotype. V is TRBV24-1 and J is TRBJ1-1, with D uncertain. V lost 3 bases to trimming and J lost 1 base, with 11 bases between them. Germline values: CDR1 KGHDR, CDR2 SFDVKD. The CDR3 has 15 residues. The CDR3 spells CATSDGGGGNTEAFF. The CDR3 DNA sequence: TGTGCCACCAGTGATGGAGGAGGTGGGAACACTGAAGCTTTCTTT.

Regarding this clonotype: The germline gene is not matched at one end of the junction; a read error may be the cause. The V and J genes are TRBV7-9 and TRBJ2-7; a possible D gene is TRBD1 (6 bases). The CDR3 sequence is 13 residues long. Per germline, CDR1 SEHNR and CDR2 FQNEAQ (reference sequence). CDR3: CASSTQGSYGQYF. The CDR3 DNA reads TGTGCCAGTAGTACACAGGGTTCCTACGGGCAGTACTTC.

There are a few counts of this clonotype. The chain recombines TRBV6-1 with TRBJ1-3; D is ambiguous. CDR3 size: 14 residues. In germline, CDR1 is MNHNS, CDR2 SASEGT. V lost 6 bases and J 2 bases, leaving 11 bases between the germline ends. CDR3 amino acids: CASSLPPAGNTIYF. CDR3 nucleotides: TGTGCCAGCAGCCTTCCCCCAGCTGGAAACACCATATATTTT.

There are many counts of this clonotype. V and J are TRBV12-3 or TRBV12-4 and TRBJ1-2; D unclear. There are 14 residues in the CDR3. The V end was cut by 2 bases, the J end by 7 bases, with 14 bases between. The CDR3 spells CASSLTVSESGYTF. The CDR3 region has the DNA TGTGCCAGCAGTTTAACGGTTAGCGAGAGTGGCTACACCTTC.